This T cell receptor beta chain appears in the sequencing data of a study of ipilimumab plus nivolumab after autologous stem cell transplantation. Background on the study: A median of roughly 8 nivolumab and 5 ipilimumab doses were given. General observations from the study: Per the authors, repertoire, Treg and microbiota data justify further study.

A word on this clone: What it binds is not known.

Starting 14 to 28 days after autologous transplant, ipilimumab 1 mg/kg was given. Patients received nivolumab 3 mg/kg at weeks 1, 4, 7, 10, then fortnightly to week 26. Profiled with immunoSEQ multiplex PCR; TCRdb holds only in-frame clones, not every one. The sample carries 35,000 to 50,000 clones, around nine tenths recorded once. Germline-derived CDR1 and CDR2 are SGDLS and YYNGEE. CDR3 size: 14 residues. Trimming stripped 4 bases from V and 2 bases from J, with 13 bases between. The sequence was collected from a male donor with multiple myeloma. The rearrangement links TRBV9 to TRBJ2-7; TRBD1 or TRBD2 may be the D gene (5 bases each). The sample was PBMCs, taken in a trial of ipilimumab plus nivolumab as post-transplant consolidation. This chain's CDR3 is CASSSGTRTYEQYF. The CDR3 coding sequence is TGTGCCAGCAGCTCCGGGACGAGGACCTACGAGCAGTACTTC.